The clone carrying this TCR beta chain was recorded a few times. V was clipped by 6 bases and J by 0 bases, with 14 bases between them. Looked up from germline, CDR1 is ENHRY and CDR2 is SYGVKD. CDR3 length equals 15 residues. PCR used 60 Vbeta primers and 13 Jbeta primers. Study processing details: An analysis that came later counted roughly 87 million unique TCR beta chains, approximately 12 million shared. Using immunoSEQ multiplex PCR, the repertoire was profiled, and TCRdb retains in-frame clones only, with some absent. V, J and clone size are those of that table, while D and trimming were read from the DNA. The sample shows about 130,000 clones, roughly 78% of them seen only once. These data are taken from a study of cytomegalovirus exposure and HLA in healthy donors. Looking at the study overall: Falling in the Caucasian-associated ancestry cluster were less than 85% of approximately 410 genotyped donors.

This rearrangement joins TRBV10-3 to TRBJ1-1, with TRBD1 as a possible D gene (6 bases). Material for sequencing was PBMCs. This sequence originates from a male donor in good health and CMV-seronegative. The CDR3 coding sequence is TGTGCCATCAGAGATACAGGGCACATGAACACTGAAGCTTTCTTT. It translates to CAIRDTGHMNTEAFF.